A single sample is the source of the 15 T cell receptor beta chains below, sequenced in a study of regulatory T cells in long-lasting Graves disease. Specified time point: newly diagnosed GD, antithyroid drugs for less than 3 months. From RNA extracted from PBMCs, the TCR library was made. With iRepertoire HTBI primers and Arm-PCR of CDR3 regions, TCR beta libraries were built. TCRdb recomputed calls from the multiplex PCR reads with MiXCR, one row per CDR3 protein. The sample holds about 530,000 distinct CDR3 sequences, 15% to 20% seen once. In addition, the sample was reused for a study of T cells in Graves' hyperthyroidism and ophthalmopathy.

The source material was peripheral blood mononuclear cells (PBMCs), sampled at new diagnosis, from a patient treated with antithyroid drugs. These receptors originate from a woman in her forties or fifties with Graves disease.

This clonotype has at least ten counts. The rearrangement links TRBV5-5 to TRBJ2-3; weak D call: TRBD2 (5 bases). The ends were cut back, 3 bases at V and 1 base at J, with 12 bases in the middle. Per the germline V gene, CDR1 is SGHKS and CDR2 is YYEKEE (reference sequence). The CDR3 has 15 residues. The CDR3 spells CASSSTYGGTDTQYF. The CDR3 DNA reads TGTGCCAGCAGCTCAACTTACGGGGGCACAGATACGCAGTATTTT.

The chain has TRBV7-2 and TRBJ1-2, with 9 bases fitting TRBD1. The germline gives CDR1 SGHTA, CDR2 FQGNSA. J was trimmed by 3 bases and V by 6 bases; bases with no gene match: 17. CDR3 size: 18 residues. This CDR3 is CASRPDPDRGWVDYGYTF. The CDR3 nucleotides are TGTGCCAGCAGACCCGATCCCGACAGGGGGTGGGTGGACTATGGCTACACCTTC.

This clonotype was recorded at least ten times. The chain couples TRBV6-2 or TRBV6-3 to TRBJ2-3; D remains ambiguous. Germline values: CDR1 MNHEY, CDR2 SVGEGT. Trimming shortened V by 5 bases and J by 2 bases, and 14 bases separated the two germline ends. The CDR3 contains 15 residues. CDR3 nucleotide sequence: TGTGCCAGCAGTGAACCACCGGTTTTCACAGATACGCAGTATTTT. It encodes CASSEPPVFTDTQYF.

This clonotype was seen a few times. V and J are TRBV13 and TRBJ2-6, with D perhaps TRBD1 (5 bases). The CDR3 runs to 18 residues. Germline CDR1 is PRHDT and CDR2 is FYEKMQ (reference sequence). V was pared by 2 bases and J by 0 bases, with 14 bases between. The CDR3 DNA sequence: TGTGCCAGCAGCTTATACCAGACAGCCTACTCTGGGGCCAACGTCCTGACTTTC. It is translated as CASSLYQTAYSGANVLTF.

This clonotype was picked up a small number of times. The V gene is TRBV20-1, the J gene TRBJ1-4; D unclear. CDR1 is DFQATT and CDR2 is SNEGSKA in the germline V gene (reference sequence). The CDR3 contains 10 residues. Trimming shortened V by 5 bases and J by 7 bases, and 5 bases separated the two germline ends. The CDR3 protein is CSAGPEKLFF. Here the CDR3 DNA reads TGCAGTGCTGGGCCTGAAAAACTGTTTTTT.

Comment on this clonotype: One base away lies a much larger clone, so this may be a sequencing read error. The chain joins TRBV11-2 to TRBJ1-3; D gene uncertain. This CDR3 is 17 amino acids long. CDR1 is SGHAT, CDR2 FQNNGV, per germline. The CDR3 DNA reads TGTGCCAGCAGCTTAGATATACGGGTTCGATCTGGAAACACCATATGTTTT. It is translated as CASSLDIRVRSGNTICF.

This clonotype was detected only a few times. The chain's CDR3 is CASSSLRAKGQPQHF. CDR3 coding DNA: TGTGCCAGCAGTTCCCTCCGGGCCAAGGGGCAGCCCCAGCATTTT. This chain links TRBV28 with TRBJ1-5, with D perhaps TRBD1 (5 bases). Trimming stripped 4 bases from V and 7 bases from J, with 17 bases between. The CDR3 runs 15 residues. Germline loops: CDR1 MDHEN, CDR2 SYDVKM.

This clonotype was found many times. The chain has TRBV12-3 or TRBV12-4 and TRBJ2-3; tentatively, D is TRBD2 (5 bases). V was pared by 4 bases and J by 6 bases, with 11 bases between. CDR3 length equals 13 residues. CDR3 in amino acids: CASSSPAGDTQYF. The CDR3, as DNA: TGTGCCAGCAGTTCACCCGCGGGTGATACGCAGTATTTT.

For this clonotype: Given a far larger clone just one base away, this is likely a sequencing read error. The chain has TRBV28 and TRBJ2-3; tentative D call: TRBD2 (5 bases). CDR1 is MDHEN, CDR2 SYDVKM, per germline. The length of the CDR3 is 14 residues. Trimming took 5 bases from V and 2 from J, leaving 11 bases between them. The chain's CDR3 is CASSGSGNTDTQYF. The CDR3, as DNA: TGTGCCAGCAGTGGCTCGGGGAACACAGATACGCAGTATTTT.

This clonotype was detected ten times or more. The chain links TRBV20-1 to TRBJ1-1; D remains ambiguous. The CDR3 consists of 13 residues. The germline V gene has CDR1 DFQATT and CDR2 SNEGSKA (reference sequence). Trimming removed 6 bases at V and 1 base at J, with 12 bases between. CDR3 region: CSALPVANTEAFF. In DNA, the CDR3 is TGCAGTGCCCTTCCGGTCGCGAACACTGAAGCTTTCTTT.

The rearrangement joins TRBV7-2 to TRBJ2-3, with 12 bases lining up with TRBD2. The J call may be in error: the DNA end matches TRBJ2-5 better. The CDR3 sequence is 16 residues long. Germline lookup yields CDR1 SGHTA and CDR2 FQGNSA. The CDR3 DNA reads as TGTGCCAGCAGCTCACCTAGCGGGGGGGCCCGGAAGACCCAGTACTTC. Its translation is CASSSPSGGARKTQYF.

This clonotype was counted between two and nine times. V is TRBV18 and J is TRBJ1-2, with D uncertain. Germline V gene data show CDR1 as KGHSH and CDR2 as LQKENI. The CDR3 covers 14 residues. V lost 3 bases, J lost 3 bases, and 11 bases lay in between. The CDR3 sequence is CASSPAGLDYGYTF. DNA for the CDR3: TGTGCCAGCTCACCTGCTGGACTCGACTATGGCTACACCTTC.

This clonotype has a count of ten or more. The chain couples TRBV12-3 or TRBV12-4 to TRBJ2-1; TRBD1 matches 12 bases. V lost 8 bases to trimming and J lost 9 bases; unmatched junction nucleotides: 11. This CDR3 contains 15 residues. CDR3 DNA sequence: TGTGCCAGCGCCTGGGGGGACAGGGGGCGGGTTGAGCAGTTCTTC. It encodes CASAWGDRGRVEQFF.

The rearrangement joins TRBV4-1 to TRBJ1-1, with 9 bases matching TRBD1. Trimming took 0 bases from V and 4 from J; bases not matched to a gene: 6. The CDR3 runs to 16 residues. Germline CDR1 and CDR2: MGHRA and YSYEKL. CDR3 sequence: CASSQEMTGGITEAFF. CDR3 nucleotide sequence: TGCGCCAGCAGCCAAGAGATGACAGGGGGTATCACTGAAGCTTTCTTT.

Ten or more counts support this clonotype. This sequence joins TRBV28 and TRBJ2-1, with unresolved D. Trimming cost V 3 bases and J 8 bases, with 11 bases left between them. Per the germline V gene, CDR1 is MDHEN and CDR2 is SYDVKM. This CDR3 has 13 amino acids. CDR3 residues: CASSLVVGYEQFF. The CDR3 bases are TGTGCCAGCAGTTTGGTAGTAGGGTATGAGCAGTTCTTC.